This T cell receptor (beta chain) stems from a study of blood T cell repertoires in COVID-19. Study at large: Spain, Italy and the United States supplied samples that represented acute and convalescent COVID-19. Sample material is recorded as cDNA or gDNA derived from T cells, B-cell-depleted T cells, or PBMCs.

Study processing details: Researchers report that nucleated cell counts were estimated from reference gene primer amplification. Clones were sequenced by immunoSEQ multiplex PCR, and TCRdb holds only the in-frame ones, with some missing. That table gives V, J and clone size, and the DNA gave D and trimming. The sample lists roughly 80,000 clones, 88% seen once, with under 7.5% in the top ten. A note on this clone: The germline gene is not matched at one end of the junction; a read error may be the cause.

The CDR3 contains 15 residues. Germline loops: CDR1 SSHAT, CDR2 FNYEAQ (reference sequence). This sequence joins TRBV7-7 and TRBJ2-3, with 10 bases matching TRBD2. The source is a woman older than 75 with acute or convalescent COVID-19. Material: peripheral blood. The CDR3, as DNA: TGTGCTAGCAGCTTTGGGACTAGCGGCACAGATACGCAGTATTTT. Translating it yields CASSFGTSGTDTQYF.